This TCR beta chain emerged from a study of tumor T cells in aggressive B-cell lymphoma (dated by TCRdb to 2016 to 2017). To note about this clone: Its antigen is currently not known. Relative to the germline gene, one junction end is altered; a read error may explain this. Other nucleotide sequences in the sample specify the same CDR3.

The library was produced with the immunoSEQ multiplex PCR assay. The immuneACCESS repertoire file appears here via TCRdb, limited to in-frame rearrangements. These files lack a portion of the clones; in checked studies, under half of the deficit traces to unresolved V genes, and the cause of the others is not known. The sample table lists about 7,400 clones, around 86% of them with a count of one. The ten largest make up about 5% of the sample. This clonotype was sampled from an adult with diffuse large B cell lymphoma. The sample comprised tumor tissue.

The DNA is as follows: TGTGCCAGCTCCCCACCGCCACAGACCCTTACCTCCGATACGCAGTATTTT. Its translation reads: CASSPPPQTLTSDTQYF. The rearranged segments are TRBV18 and TRBJ2-3; the D gene assignment is ambiguous. Including cysteine and phenylalanine, the CDR3 has 17 amino acids. Only CDR3 DNA is held: 51 bases, read in frame from base 1. From a lookup of the germline V gene, CDR1 and CDR2 are KGHSH and LQKENI.